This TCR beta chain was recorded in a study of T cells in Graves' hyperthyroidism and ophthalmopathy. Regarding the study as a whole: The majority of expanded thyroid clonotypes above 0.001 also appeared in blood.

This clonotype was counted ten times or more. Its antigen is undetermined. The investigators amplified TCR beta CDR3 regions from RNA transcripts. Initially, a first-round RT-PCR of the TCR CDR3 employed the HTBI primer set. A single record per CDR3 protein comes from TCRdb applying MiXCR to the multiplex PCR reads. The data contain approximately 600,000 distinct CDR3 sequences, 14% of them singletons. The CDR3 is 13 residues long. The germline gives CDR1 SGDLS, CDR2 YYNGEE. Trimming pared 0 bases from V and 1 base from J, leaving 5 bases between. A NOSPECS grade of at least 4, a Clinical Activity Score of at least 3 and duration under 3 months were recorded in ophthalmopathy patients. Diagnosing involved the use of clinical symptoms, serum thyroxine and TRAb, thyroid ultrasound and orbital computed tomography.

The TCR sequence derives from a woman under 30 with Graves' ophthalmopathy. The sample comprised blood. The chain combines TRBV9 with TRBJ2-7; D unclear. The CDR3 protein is CASSVGQSYEQYF. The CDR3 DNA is TGTGCCAGCAGCGTAGGGCAGTCCTACGAGCAGTACTTC.